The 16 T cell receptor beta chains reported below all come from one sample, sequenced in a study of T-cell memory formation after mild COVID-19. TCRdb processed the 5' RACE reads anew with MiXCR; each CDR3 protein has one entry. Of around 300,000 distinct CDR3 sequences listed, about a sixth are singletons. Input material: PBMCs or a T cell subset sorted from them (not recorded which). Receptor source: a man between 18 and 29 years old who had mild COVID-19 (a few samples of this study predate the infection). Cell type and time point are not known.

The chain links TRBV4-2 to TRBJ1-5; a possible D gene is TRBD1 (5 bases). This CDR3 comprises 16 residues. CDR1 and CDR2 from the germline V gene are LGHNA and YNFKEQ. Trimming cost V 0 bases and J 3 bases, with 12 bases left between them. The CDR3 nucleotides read TGTGCCAGCAGCCAAGAGGGGGGGATGGCCAATCAGCCCCAGCATTTT. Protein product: CASSQEGGMANQPQHF.

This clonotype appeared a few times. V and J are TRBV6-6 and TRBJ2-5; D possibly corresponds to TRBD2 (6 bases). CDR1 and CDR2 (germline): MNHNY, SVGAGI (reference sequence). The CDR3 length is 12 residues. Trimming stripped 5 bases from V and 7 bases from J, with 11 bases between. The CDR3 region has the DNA TGTGCCAGCAGTCAGGAGGGAGGGACCCAGTACTTC. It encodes CASSQEGGTQYF.

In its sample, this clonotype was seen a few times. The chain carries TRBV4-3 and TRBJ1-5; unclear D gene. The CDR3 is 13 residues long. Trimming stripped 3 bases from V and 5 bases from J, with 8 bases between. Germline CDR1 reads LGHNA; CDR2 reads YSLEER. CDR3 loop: CASSHSEDQPQHF. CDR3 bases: TGCGCCAGCAGCCATTCGGAGGATCAGCCCCAGCATTTT.

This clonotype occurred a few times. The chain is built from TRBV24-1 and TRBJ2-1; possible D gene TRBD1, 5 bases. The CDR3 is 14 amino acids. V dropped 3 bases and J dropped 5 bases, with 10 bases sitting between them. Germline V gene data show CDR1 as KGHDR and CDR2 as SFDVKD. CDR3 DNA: TGTGCCACCAGTGATCCAACGACAGACAATGAGCAGTTCTTC. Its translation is CATSDPTTDNEQFF.

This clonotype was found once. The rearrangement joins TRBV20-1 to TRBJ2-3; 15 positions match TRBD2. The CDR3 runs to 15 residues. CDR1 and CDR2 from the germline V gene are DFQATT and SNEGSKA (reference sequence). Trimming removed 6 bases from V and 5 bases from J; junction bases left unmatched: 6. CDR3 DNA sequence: TGCAGTGCCCCCTTGGGACTAGCGGGGGGAGATACGCAGTATTTT. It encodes CSAPLGLAGGDTQYF.

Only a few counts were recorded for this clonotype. CDR3 residues: CASSPPVNYGYTF. Here the CDR3 DNA reads TGTGCCAGCAGTCCTCCCGTTAACTATGGCTACACCTTC. This sequence joins TRBV7-9 and TRBJ1-2; D is uncertain. Germline CDR1 and CDR2: SEHNR and FQNEAQ (reference sequence). The V gene lost 6 bases and the J gene lost 1 base, with 9 bases spanning the gap. The CDR3 covers 13 residues.

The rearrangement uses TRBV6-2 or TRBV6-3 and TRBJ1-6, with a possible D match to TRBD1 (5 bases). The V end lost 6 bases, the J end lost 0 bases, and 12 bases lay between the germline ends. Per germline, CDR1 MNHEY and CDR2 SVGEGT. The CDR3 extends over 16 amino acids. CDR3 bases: TGTGCCAGCAGACCTTCAGGGAGCTCCTATAATTCACCCCTCCACTTT. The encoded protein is CASRPSGSSYNSPLHF.

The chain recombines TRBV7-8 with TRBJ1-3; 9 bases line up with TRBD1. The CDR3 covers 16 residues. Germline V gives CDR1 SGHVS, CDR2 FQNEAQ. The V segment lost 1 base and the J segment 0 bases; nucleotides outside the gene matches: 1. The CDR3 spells CASSLGGQGSGNTIYF. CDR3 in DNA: TGTGCCAGCAGCTTAGGGGGACAGGGCTCTGGAAACACCATATATTTT.

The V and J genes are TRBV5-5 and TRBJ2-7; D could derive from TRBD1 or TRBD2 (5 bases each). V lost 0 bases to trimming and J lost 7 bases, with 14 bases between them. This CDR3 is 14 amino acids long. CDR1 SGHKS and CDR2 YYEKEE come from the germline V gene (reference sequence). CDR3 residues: CASSLAGPLREQYV. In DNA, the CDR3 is TGTGCCAGCAGCTTGGCGGGACCCCTAAGGGAGCAGTACGTC.

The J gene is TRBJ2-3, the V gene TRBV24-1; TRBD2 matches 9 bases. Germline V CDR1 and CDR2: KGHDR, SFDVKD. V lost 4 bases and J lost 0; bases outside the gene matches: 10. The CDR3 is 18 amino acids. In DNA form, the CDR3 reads TGTGCCACCAGTGACTCAACAGGCGGGGGGGGAAGCACAGATACGCAGTATTTT. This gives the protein CATSDSTGGGGSTDTQYF.

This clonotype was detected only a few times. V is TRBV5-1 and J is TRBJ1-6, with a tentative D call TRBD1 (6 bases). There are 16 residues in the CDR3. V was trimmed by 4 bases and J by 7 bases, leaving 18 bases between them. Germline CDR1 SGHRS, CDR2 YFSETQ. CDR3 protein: CASSREPTGTNSPLHF. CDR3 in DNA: TGCGCCAGCAGCCGAGAACCAACAGGGACCAATTCACCCCTCCACTTT.

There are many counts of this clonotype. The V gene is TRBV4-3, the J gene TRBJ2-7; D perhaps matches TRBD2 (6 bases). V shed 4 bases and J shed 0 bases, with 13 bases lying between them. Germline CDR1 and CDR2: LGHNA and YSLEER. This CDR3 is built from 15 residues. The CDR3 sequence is CASSPTSWASYEQYF. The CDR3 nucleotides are TGCGCCAGCAGCCCAACTAGCTGGGCCTCCTACGAGCAGTACTTC.

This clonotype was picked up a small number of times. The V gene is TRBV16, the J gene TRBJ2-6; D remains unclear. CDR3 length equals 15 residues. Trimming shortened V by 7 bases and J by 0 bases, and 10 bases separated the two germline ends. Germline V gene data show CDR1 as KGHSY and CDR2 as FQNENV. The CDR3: CASTRSNSGANVLTF. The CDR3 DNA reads TGTGCCAGCACCCGGTCGAACTCTGGGGCCAACGTCCTGACTTTC.

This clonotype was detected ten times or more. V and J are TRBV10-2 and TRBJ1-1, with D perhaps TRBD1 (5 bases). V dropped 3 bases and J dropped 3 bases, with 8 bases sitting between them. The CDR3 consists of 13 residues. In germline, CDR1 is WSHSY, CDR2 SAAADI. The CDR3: CASSEGEDTEAFF. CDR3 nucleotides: TGCGCCAGCAGTGAAGGGGAGGACACTGAAGCTTTCTTT.

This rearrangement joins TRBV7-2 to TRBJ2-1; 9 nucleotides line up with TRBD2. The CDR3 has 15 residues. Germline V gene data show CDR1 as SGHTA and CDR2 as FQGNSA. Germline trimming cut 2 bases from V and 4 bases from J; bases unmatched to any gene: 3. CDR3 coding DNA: TGTGCCAGCAGCTTACAAGCGGGGGGATACAATGAGCAGTTCTTC. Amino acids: CASSLQAGGYNEQFF.

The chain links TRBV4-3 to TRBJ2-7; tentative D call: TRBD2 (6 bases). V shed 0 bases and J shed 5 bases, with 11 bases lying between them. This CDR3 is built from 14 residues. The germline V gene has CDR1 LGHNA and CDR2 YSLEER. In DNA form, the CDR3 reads TGCGCCAGCAGCCAAGATGGGGGGAGACACGAGCAGTACGTC. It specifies CASSQDGGRHEQYV.